This T cell receptor (beta chain) was sequenced for a study of blood T cell repertoires in COVID-19. TCRdb's copy holds only in-frame clones and misses some; the assay was immunoSEQ multiplex PCR. The data contain 300,000 or so clones, 75% to 90% of them singletons. The CDR3 loop spans 15 amino acids. V was pared by 5 bases and J by 9 bases, with 7 bases of the junction left unmatched. Looked up from germline, CDR1 is LNHDA and CDR2 is SQIVND (reference sequence). The chain combines TRBV19 with TRBJ1-6; 10 bases line up with TRBD1. The clonotype was recovered from a woman between 40 and 55 years old with acute or convalescent COVID-19. Sequences were obtained from peripheral blood. CDR3 sequence (DNA): TGTGCCAGTAGTGGGTCGTGGACAGGGGGTTCACCCCTCCACTTT. Residues: CASSGSWTGGSPLHF.